Sequencing of this TCR beta chain was carried out in a study of shared clonotypes between healthy human individuals. It was at deep level that the assay was run. DNA at around 200 ng, around 30,000 T cell genomes, went into sorted-subset replicate PCRs. The protocol was immunoSEQ multiplex PCR, while the TCRdb copy is restricted to in-frame clones and leaves out a portion. This sample has roughly 660,000 clones, with less than 95% found just once. The CD8 memory sample joined CD45RO+ cells and CCR7-negative CD45RA+ cells. Germline V lookup: CDR1 LNHDA, CDR2 SQIVND (reference sequence). This CDR3 comprises 15 residues. The ends were cut back, 3 bases at V and 0 bases at J, with 9 bases in the middle.

The genes are TRBV19 and TRBJ1-5; D gene unclear. The specimen was memory CD8+ T cells from PBMCs. Specified subset: CD45RO+ cells pooled with CCR7-negative TemRA cells. The receptor comes from a man younger than 35 in good health. Some clones in this sample may be carry-over from other donors' samples. DNA for the CDR3: TGTGCCAGTAGTATTCCCCAGAATAGCAATCAGCCCCAGCATTTT. It codes for CASSIPQNSNQPQHF.